The 32 T cell receptor beta chains below were found in one sample sequenced in a study of T cell repertoires in cytomegalovirus infection (dated by TCRdb to about 2019). What the treatment or condition label conveys for this sample: in vitro stimulation with specific CMV peptide epitopes to enrich CMV-specific T cells. TCRdb shows the sequencer as Illumina HiSeq 1500. TCRdb applied fastp at Q25 and MiXCR to the public reads, then kept only in-frame beta chains. Each entry is one CDR3 protein sequence, shown with its most common DNA and genes. This sample comprises about 900,000 distinct CDR3 sequences, less than 35% of them detected only once. The top ten hold around 15% of the sample. Antigen specificity for these receptors is unknown. Material: cultured CD8+ T cells from PBMCs, obtained from culture after CMV antigen stimulation. The receptors stem from a human donor in good health (CMV status not recorded). Some clones in this sample may be carry-over from other donors' samples.

The table lists this clonotype with a few counts. The chain joins TRBV6-1 to TRBJ1-1; 7 positions agree with TRBD1. Unmatched junction bases numbered 8, after V lost 2 bases and J lost 5 bases. CDR3 length: 15 amino acids. Germline loops: CDR1 MNHNS, CDR2 SASEGT. The CDR3 sequence: CASSESLAGGTEAFF. The CDR3 DNA follows: TGTGCCAGCAGTGAAAGCTTGGCAGGGGGGACTGAAGCTTTCTTT.

This rearrangement joins TRBV7-3 to TRBJ2-7; 7 bases map to TRBD1. The CDR3 consists of 14 residues. Germline assignment: CDR1 SGHTA and CDR2 FQGTGA. CDR3 nucleotides: TGTACCAGCAGCTCCCCCGGGACAGCTTACGAGCAGTACGTC. The encoded protein is CTSSSPGTAYEQYV.

CDR3 coding DNA: TGCAGTGCCGGAGAGCGGTCCCAAGAGACCCAGTACTTC. Residues: CSAGERSQETQYF. The chain recombines TRBV20-1 with TRBJ2-5; maybe TRBD2 (5 bases). CDR1 is DFQATT and CDR2 is SNEGSKA in the germline V gene (reference sequence). The CDR3 is 13 residues long. V was pared by 6 bases and J by 1 base, with 12 bases between.

This clonotype was picked up a small number of times. The chain has TRBV20-1 and TRBJ1-1; maybe TRBD1 (6 bases). Germline V gene data show CDR1 as DFQATT and CDR2 as SNEGSKA (reference sequence). The CDR3 contains 14 residues. The germline V and J ends were trimmed by 0 bases and 5 bases, with 13 bases remaining between them. The CDR3 nucleotides are TGCAGTGCTAGAGATCTAAAGGGGGAGACTGAAGCTTTCTTT. Protein: CSARDLKGETEAFF.

This clonotype came up once. The chain has TRBV6-5 and TRBJ2-1; D uncertain. Trimming pared 6 bases from V and 0 bases from J, leaving 15 bases between. In germline, CDR1 is MNHEY, CDR2 SVGAGI. The CDR3 has 16 residues. The CDR3 spells CASSPPGVISYNEQFF. The CDR3 DNA reads TGTGCCAGCAGCCCCCCTGGGGTAATCTCCTACAATGAGCAGTTCTTC.

This clonotype was recorded many times. CDR3 protein: CASSLRDRGVEQFF. The CDR3 nucleotides read TGTGCCAGCAGCTTAAGGGACAGGGGAGTAGAGCAGTTCTTC. The rearrangement uses TRBV7-3 and TRBJ2-1; 10 nucleotides match TRBD1. Unmatched junction bases numbered 4, after V lost 1 base and J lost 10 bases. The CDR3 runs to 14 residues. CDR1 SGHTA and CDR2 FQGTGA come from the germline V gene. The full variable domain, rest sourced from reference TRBV7-3 and TRBJ2-1, is GAGVSQTPSNKVTEKGKYVELRCDPISGHTALYWYRQSLGQGPEFLIYFQGTGAADDSGLPNDRFFAVRPEGSVSTLKIQRTERGDSAVYLCASSLRDRGVEQFFGPGTRLTVL.

Concerning this clonotype: A much larger clone differs by one base, so this may be a read error. The rearrangement joins TRBV7-2 to TRBJ1-6; no firm D call. The CDR3 consists of 16 residues. From germline, CDR1 is SGHTA and CDR2 FQGNSA. Trimming cost V 4 bases and J 6 bases, with 16 bases left between them. The CDR3 nucleotides read TGTGCCAGCAGCTCCTCGGACCTTCGAAGTAATTCACCCCTCCACTTT. It translates to CASSSSDLRSNSPLHF.

In regard to this clonotype: A read error may explain this, as a much larger clone is one base away. The rearrangement uses TRBV7-2 and TRBJ2-1; 7 bases are a match to TRBD2. The length of the CDR3 is 17 residues. From germline, CDR1 is SGHTA and CDR2 FQGNSA. DNA for the CDR3: TGTGCCAGCAGCCCCTTTTCGCTAGCGGCCTCCTACAATGATCAGTTCTTC. Translation gives CASSPFSLAASYNDQFF.

In its sample, this clonotype was seen many times. V gene TRBV12-3 or TRBV12-4 combines with J gene TRBJ1-5; weak D call: TRBD1 (5 bases). The CDR3 contains 16 residues. V was shortened by 5 bases and J by 7 bases, with 21 bases between the two germline ends. The CDR3 loop is CASSHRDREGGQPQHF. The CDR3 bases are TGTGCCAGCAGTCACCGGGACCGCGAAGGAGGACAGCCCCAGCATTTT.

This clonotype was observed at least ten times. The chain recombines TRBV7-2 with TRBJ1-2; no clear D gene. This CDR3 is built from 14 residues. CDR1 is SGHTA and CDR2 is FQGNSA in the germline V gene. V lost 1 base, J lost 3 bases, and 9 bases lay in between. This chain's CDR3 is CASSLGENHYGYTF. CDR3 DNA: TGTGCCAGCAGCTTAGGGGAGAACCACTATGGCTACACCTTC.

There are many counts of this clonotype. The chain recombines TRBV6-5 with TRBJ2-1; D gene uncertain. Trimming cost V 2 bases and J 0 bases, with 14 bases left between them. There are 17 residues in the CDR3. Germline CDR1 and CDR2: MNHEY and SVGAGI. The CDR3 spells CASSYGDPQSSYNEQFF. The CDR3 bases are TGTGCCAGCAGTTACGGCGACCCACAAAGCTCCTACAATGAGCAGTTCTTC.

The chain is built from TRBV19 and TRBJ2-7, with 10 bases aligning to TRBD2. Germline V gene sequence: CDR1 LNHDA, CDR2 SQIVND (reference sequence). This CDR3 has 14 amino acids. Germline trimming cut 5 bases from V and 3 bases from J; bases unmatched to any gene: 4. CDR3 nucleotides: TGTGCCAGTAGTGAGGGGACTAGCGTCTACGAGCAGTACTTC. Translated, it gives CASSEGTSVYEQYF.

The chain carries TRBV24-1 and TRBJ2-5; the D call may be TRBD1 or TRBD2 (5 bases each). CDR3 length: 16 residues. Trimming removed 4 bases at V and 0 bases at J, with 14 bases between. Germline V gives CDR1 KGHDR, CDR2 SFDVKD. For the CDR3, the DNA is TGTGCCACCAGTGACCCGGGACCGCCGTACCAAGAGACCCAGTACTTC. Translating gives CATSDPGPPYQETQYF.

This clonotype was picked up a small number of times. The rearrangement joins TRBV5-4 to TRBJ2-4; tentative D call: TRBD1 (5 bases). Germline CDR1 and CDR2: SGHNT and YYREEE (reference sequence). The CDR3 totals 15 residues. The V end lost 1 base, the J end lost 2 bases, and 10 bases lay between the germline ends. CDR3 loop: CASSLLGETKNIQYF. CDR3 in DNA: TGTGCCAGCAGCTTGTTAGGGGAAACCAAAAACATTCAGTACTTC.

The gene calls are TRBV4-1 and TRBJ1-4, with D perhaps matching TRBD1 (6 bases). Trimming took off 0 bases at V and 7 bases at J, with 12 bases between the two ends. CDR3 length: 15 amino acids. Germline CDR1 and CDR2: MGHRA and YSYEKL. The CDR3 DNA sequence: TGCGCCAGCAGCCAAGAGGGGGCAGTGACTGAAAAACTGTTTTTT. Amino acids: CASSQEGAVTEKLFF.

This clonotype was recorded once. V gene TRBV9 combines with J gene TRBJ2-7, with 7 positions matching TRBD2. J lost 1 base, V lost 0 bases, and 4 bases had no gene match. This CDR3 contains 15 residues. Germline loops: CDR1 SGDLS, CDR2 YYNGEE. The CDR3, as DNA: TGTGCCAGCAGCGTAGGACTAGCAGAGTCCTACGAGCAGTACTTC. Its protein product is CASSVGLAESYEQYF. The full variable domain, completed using reference TRBV9 and TRBJ2-7, is DSGVTQTPKHLITATGQRVTLRCSPRSGDLSVYWYQQSLDQGLQFLIQYYNGEERAKGNILERFSAQQFPDLHSELNLSSLELGDSALYFCASSVGLAESYEQYFGPGTRLTVT.

Many counts were recorded for this clonotype. The gene calls are TRBV7-8 and TRBJ1-2; 8 nucleotides line up with TRBD1. V shed 0 bases, J shed 7 bases, and the junction held 4 bases outside the gene matches. This CDR3 spans 14 amino acids. CDR1 is SGHVS and CDR2 is FQNEAQ in the germline V gene. CDR3 sequence (DNA): TGTGCCAGCAGCTTAGCAGGACAGGGACGTGGCTACACCTTC. Encoded protein: CASSLAGQGRGYTF.

This clonotype is categorized as large. The chain combines TRBV7-9 with TRBJ1-5, with 9 bases fitting TRBD1. The CDR3 is 19 residues long. Looked up from germline, CDR1 is SEHNR and CDR2 is FQNEAQ (reference sequence). V shed 5 bases and J 0 bases; nucleotides not matched to a gene: 14. CDR3 in amino acids: CASSGRDREGDYSNQPQHF. Here the CDR3 DNA reads TGTGCCAGCAGCGGCCGGGACAGGGAGGGCGATTATAGCAATCAGCCCCAGCATTTT.

Only a few counts were recorded for this clonotype. This sequence joins TRBV6-1 and TRBJ1-1; the match to TRBD1 covers 7 bases. From germline, CDR1 is MNHNS and CDR2 SASEGT. V lost 6 bases and J lost 0; bases outside the gene matches: 7. The CDR3 extends over 15 amino acids. The DNA of the CDR3 is TGTGCCAGCAGGCCCCGGGACAGTTTGAACACTGAAGCTTTCTTT. Protein sequence: CASRPRDSLNTEAFF.

This clonotype has a handful of counts. The chain is built from TRBV19 and TRBJ2-1; D unresolved. Trimming cost V 1 base and J 5 bases, with 21 bases left between them. CDR3 size: 18 residues. CDR1 LNHDA and CDR2 SQIVND come from the germline V gene (reference sequence). The CDR3 bases are TGTGCCAGTAGTATAGTTAGTGATGGGATAGCACACAACAATGAGCAGTTCTTC. This encodes CASSIVSDGIAHNNEQFF. The complete variable domain, with remaining parts taken from reference TRBV19 and TRBJ2-1, reads DGGITQSPKYLFRKEGQNVTLSCEQNLNHDAMYWYRQDPGQGLRLIYYSQIVNDFQKGDIAEGYSVSREKKESFPLTVTSAQKNPTAFYLCASSIVSDGIAHNNEQFFGPGTRLTVL.

This clonotype has a count of ten or more. This CDR3 is CASSQAKGGPGETQYF. The CDR3 DNA reads as TGTGCCAGCAGCCAAGCCAAGGGGGGGCCCGGTGAGACCCAGTACTTC. The chain employs TRBV4-2 and TRBJ2-5, with D possibly matching TRBD2 (7 bases). The CDR3 has 16 amino acids. From germline, CDR1 is LGHNA and CDR2 YNFKEQ. The germline V and J ends were trimmed by 1 base and 5 bases, with 17 bases remaining between them.

The chain carries TRBV12-3 or TRBV12-4 and TRBJ2-1; 8 bases match TRBD1. The CDR3 covers 15 residues. V trimming: 4 bases; J trimming: 8 bases; junction bases outside the gene matches: 10. The CDR3 region has the DNA TGTGCCAGCAGTTCGCCCCCTCGGACAGGGCATGAGCAGTTCTTC. Its translation: CASSSPPRTGHEQFF.

This clonotype came up many times. This chain connects TRBV7-2 to TRBJ2-7; D not certain. Trimming cost V 0 bases and J 0 bases, with 3 bases left between them. In germline, CDR1 is SGHTA, CDR2 FQGNSA. The length of the CDR3 is 13 residues. The CDR3 nucleotides are TGTGCCAGCAGCTTAGCCGTCTCCTACGAGCAGTACGTC. This gives the protein CASSLAVSYEQYV.

This clonotype was seen more than once but under ten times. This chain joins TRBV7-2 and TRBJ2-7; TRBD1 aligns across 8 bases. This CDR3 spans 15 amino acids. After removal of 5 bases from V and 2 bases from J, the junction contained 8 bases not matched to a gene. CDR1 and CDR2 from the germline V gene are SGHTA and FQGNSA. CDR3 nucleotide sequence: TGTGCCAGCAGCCGGGACAGGCGGAACCCCTACGAGCAGTACTTC. As protein: CASSRDRRNPYEQYF.

The gene calls are TRBV5-4 and TRBJ2-2; perhaps TRBD1 as D (5 bases). The CDR3 runs 18 residues. Trimming removed 3 bases from V and 5 bases from J, with 23 bases in between. Germline values: CDR1 SGHNT, CDR2 YYREEE (reference sequence). CDR3 loop: CASSSFERDSDGTGELFF. The CDR3 region has the DNA TGTGCCAGCAGCTCCTTTGAAAGAGACAGTGATGGGACCGGGGAGCTGTTTTTT.

The rearrangement joins TRBV10-2 to TRBJ1-4; no clear D. Germline V gene sequence: CDR1 WSHSY, CDR2 SAAADI. The ends were cut back, 2 bases at V and 3 bases at J, with 10 bases in the middle. The CDR3 covers 15 residues. CDR3 nucleotides: TGCGCCAGCAGTGAGGGAGGGAGAGCTAATGAAAAACTGTTTTTT. As protein: CASSEGGRANEKLFF.

The chain has TRBV7-9 and TRBJ1-1, with D possibly matching TRBD1 (5 bases). V was trimmed by 5 bases and J by 4 bases, leaving 14 bases between them. The CDR3 contains 14 residues. Germline lookup yields CDR1 SEHNR and CDR2 FQNEAQ (reference sequence). CDR3 in DNA: TGTGCCAGCAGCCTACTCGGGGGGTTCACTGAAGCTTTCTTT. The encoded protein is CASSLLGGFTEAFF.

This clonotype was seen a single time. The chain employs TRBV20-1 and TRBJ2-1, with 15 nucleotides matching TRBD2. The CDR3 is 14 residues long. V was clipped by 5 bases and J by 6 bases; unmatched bases: 2. CDR1 and CDR2 from the germline V gene are DFQATT and SNEGSKA (reference sequence). CDR3 sequence reads: CSAGGLAGGNEQFF. DNA for the CDR3: TGCAGTGCTGGGGGACTAGCGGGGGGCAATGAGCAGTTCTTC.

V and J are TRBV27 and TRBJ1-4; D is ambiguous. The CDR3 runs to 16 residues. V was clipped by 1 base and J by 8 bases, with 17 bases between them. The V gene's germline CDR1 is MNHEY and CDR2 SMNVEV (reference sequence). This chain's CDR3 is CASSLYRGLFNEKLFF. The CDR3 DNA reads TGTGCCAGCAGTTTATATAGAGGGCTGTTCAACGAAAAACTGTTTTTT.

This chain joins TRBV7-9 and TRBJ1-1, with D possibly being TRBD1 (5 bases). There are 18 residues in the CDR3. V was cut by 5 bases and J by 3 bases, with 25 bases left in between. CDR1 is SEHNR, CDR2 FQNEAQ, per germline (reference sequence). CDR3 sequence reads: CASSQAPGSESGDTEAFF. The CDR3, as DNA: TGTGCCAGCAGCCAGGCCCCAGGCTCAGAGTCGGGGGACACTGAAGCTTTCTTT.

This clonotype was recorded at least ten times. The chain joins TRBV7-2 to TRBJ2-7; 9 bases align to TRBD1. Unmatched junction bases numbered 10, after V lost 6 bases and J lost 4 bases. Germline CDR1 is SGHTA and CDR2 is FQGNSA. The CDR3 runs 15 residues. The CDR3 sequence: CASSMPDRGEYEQYF. The CDR3 DNA follows: TGTGCCAGCAGTATGCCCGACAGGGGGGAGTACGAGCAGTACTTC.

This clonotype was recorded at least ten times. The chain recombines TRBV6-1 with TRBJ2-3; tentative D call: TRBD2 (5 bases). Germline values: CDR1 MNHNS, CDR2 SASEGT. Deletions cut 6 bases from V and 2 bases from J, with 12 bases between. CDR3 length: 14 amino acids. The CDR3: CASSREDHTDTQYF. The DNA for the CDR3 is TGTGCCAGCAGCCGGGAAGATCACACAGATACGCAGTATTTT.